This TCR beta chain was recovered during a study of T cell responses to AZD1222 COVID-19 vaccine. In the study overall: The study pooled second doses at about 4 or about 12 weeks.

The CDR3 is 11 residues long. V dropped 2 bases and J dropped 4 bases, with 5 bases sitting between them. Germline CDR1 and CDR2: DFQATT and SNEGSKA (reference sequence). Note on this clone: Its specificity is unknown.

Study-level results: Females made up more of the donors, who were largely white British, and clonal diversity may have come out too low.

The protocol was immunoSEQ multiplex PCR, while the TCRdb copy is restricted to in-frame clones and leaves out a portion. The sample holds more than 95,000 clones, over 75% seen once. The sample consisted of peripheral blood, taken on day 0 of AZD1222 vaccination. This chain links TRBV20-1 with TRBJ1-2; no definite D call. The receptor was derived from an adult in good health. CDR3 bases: TGCAGTGCTAGAACCCCCTATGGCTACACCTTC. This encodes CSARTPYGYTF.